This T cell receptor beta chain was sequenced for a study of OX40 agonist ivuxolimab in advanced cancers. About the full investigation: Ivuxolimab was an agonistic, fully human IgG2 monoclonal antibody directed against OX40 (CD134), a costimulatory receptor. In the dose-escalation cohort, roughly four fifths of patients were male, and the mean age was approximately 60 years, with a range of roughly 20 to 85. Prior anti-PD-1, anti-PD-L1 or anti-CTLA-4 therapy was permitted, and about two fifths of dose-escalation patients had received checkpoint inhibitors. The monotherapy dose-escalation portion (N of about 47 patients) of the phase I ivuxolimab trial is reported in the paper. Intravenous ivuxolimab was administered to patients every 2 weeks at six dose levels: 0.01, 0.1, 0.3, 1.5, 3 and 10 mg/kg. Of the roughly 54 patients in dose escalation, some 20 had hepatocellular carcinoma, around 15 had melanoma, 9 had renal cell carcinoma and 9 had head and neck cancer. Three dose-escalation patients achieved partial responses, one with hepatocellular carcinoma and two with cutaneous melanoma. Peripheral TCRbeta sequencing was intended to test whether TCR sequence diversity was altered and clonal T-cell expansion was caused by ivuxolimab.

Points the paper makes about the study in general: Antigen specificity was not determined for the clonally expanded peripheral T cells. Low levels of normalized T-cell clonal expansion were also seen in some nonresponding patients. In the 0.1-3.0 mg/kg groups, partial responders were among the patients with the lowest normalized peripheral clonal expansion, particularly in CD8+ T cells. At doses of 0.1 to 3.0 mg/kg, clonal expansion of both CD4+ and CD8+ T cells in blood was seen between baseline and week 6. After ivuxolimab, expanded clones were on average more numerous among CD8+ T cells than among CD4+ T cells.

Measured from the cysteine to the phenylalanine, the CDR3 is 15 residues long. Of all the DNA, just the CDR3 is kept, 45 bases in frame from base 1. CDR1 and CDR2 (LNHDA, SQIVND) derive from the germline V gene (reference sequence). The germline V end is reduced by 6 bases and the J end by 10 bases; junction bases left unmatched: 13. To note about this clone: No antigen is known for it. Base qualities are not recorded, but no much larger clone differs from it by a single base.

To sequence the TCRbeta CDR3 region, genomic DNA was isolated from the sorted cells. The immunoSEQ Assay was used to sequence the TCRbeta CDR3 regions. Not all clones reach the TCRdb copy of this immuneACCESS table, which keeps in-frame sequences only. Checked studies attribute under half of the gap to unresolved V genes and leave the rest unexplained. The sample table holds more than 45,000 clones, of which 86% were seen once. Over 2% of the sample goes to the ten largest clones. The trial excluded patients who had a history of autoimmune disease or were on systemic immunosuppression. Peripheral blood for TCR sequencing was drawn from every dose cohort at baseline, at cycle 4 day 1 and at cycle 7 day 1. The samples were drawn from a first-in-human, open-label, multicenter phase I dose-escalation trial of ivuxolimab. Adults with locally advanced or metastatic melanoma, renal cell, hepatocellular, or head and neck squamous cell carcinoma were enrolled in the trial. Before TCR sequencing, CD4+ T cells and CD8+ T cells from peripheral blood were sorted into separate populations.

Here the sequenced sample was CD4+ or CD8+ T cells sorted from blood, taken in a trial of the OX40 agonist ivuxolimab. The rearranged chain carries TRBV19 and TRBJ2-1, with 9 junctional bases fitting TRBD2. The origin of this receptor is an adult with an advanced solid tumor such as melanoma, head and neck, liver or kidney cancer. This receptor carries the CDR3 CASRQAGGPTMEQFF. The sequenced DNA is TGTGCCAGTAGGCAAGCGGGGGGTCCGACAATGGAGCAGTTCTTC.